A selection of T cell receptor beta chains follows, all from one sample in a study of T cell changes during pregnancy in multiple sclerosis. Using immunoSEQ multiplex PCR, the repertoire was profiled, and TCRdb retains in-frame clones only, with some absent. There are roughly 61,000 clones in the sample; roughly 90% occur only once, and 3.3% lies in the top ten. The sample consisted of peripheral blood, taken in the first trimester of pregnancy. All receptors derive from a female donor in good health, enrolled as a control in a pregnancy study. Both conserved end residues are part of each CDR3. The D gene is left open where the match is weak. Only part of the rows carry a size: once, few, many, or a class if the clone is expanded.

clone_size	d_call	v_call	j_call	cdr3_aa	cdr3_nt
once	TRBD1	TRBV4-1	TRBJ2-3	CASSHPTGGQPDTQYF	TGCGCCAGCAGCCACCCGACAGGGGGACAACCAGATACGCAGTATTTT
NA	TRBD2	TRBV5-4	TRBJ2-7	CASSYGLAGGNEQYF	TGTGCCAGCAGCTACGGACTAGCGGGAGGGAACGAGCAGTACTTC
NA	TRBD2	TRBV6-1	TRBJ2-2	CASSEAVRTSGNTGELFF	TGTGCCAGCAGTGAAGCGGTTAGGACTAGCGGGAACACCGGGGAGCTGTTTTTT
NA	TRBD2	TRBV5-1	TRBJ2-3	CASSLTPGLAYTDTQYF	TGCGCCAGCAGCTTGACCCCTGGACTAGCGTACACAGATACGCAGTATTTT
NA	NA	TRBV5-1	TRBJ1-2	CASSLNPGGGYTF	TGCGCCAGCAGCTTGAACCCCGGGGGTGGCTACACCTTC
NA	NA	TRBV7-2	TRBJ2-7	CASSLAFGMSYEQYF	TGTGCCAGCAGCTTAGCGTTCGGGATGAGCTACGAGCAGTACTTC
NA	TRBD2	TRBV25-1	TRBJ2-1	CASSDGAGDNEQFF	TGTGCCAGCAGTGACGGGGCGGGAGACAATGAGCAGTTCTTC
NA	NA	TRBV6-5	TRBJ1-1	CASSYRAGNTEAFF	TGTGCCAGCAGTTACCGGGCGGGGAACACTGAAGCTTTCTTT
NA	TRBD2	TRBV10-3	TRBJ2-5	CAISETGGPETQYF	TGTGCCATCAGTGAGACGGGGGGGCCGGAGACCCAGTACTTC
NA	NA	TRBV5-6	TRBJ2-5	CASSLGASQETQYF	TGTGCCAGCAGCTTGGGTGCCAGCCAAGAGACCCAGTACTTC
NA	TRBD2	TRBV10-3	TRBJ2-3	CATSGGPQTQYF	TGTGCCACTAGCGGGGGCCCTCAGACGCAGTATTTT
NA	TRBD2	TRBV7-8	TRBJ2-3	CASSATSGRADTQYF	TGTGCCAGCAGCGCGACTAGCGGGAGGGCGGATACGCAGTATTTT
few	TRBD2	TRBV28	TRBJ2-1	CASSSGIAGVHEQFF	TGTGCCAGCAGCTCGGGTATAGCGGGAGTCCATGAGCAGTTCTTC
NA	NA	TRBV2	TRBJ2-5	CASTARSSRETQYF	TGTGCCAGCACGGCCCGGTCTAGCCGGGAGACCCAGTACTTC
NA	TRBD1	TRBV11-1	TRBJ2-7	CASSLTGTGPYEQYF	TGTGCCAGCAGCTTAACCGGGACAGGGCCCTACGAGCAGTACTTC
NA	NA	TRBV5-1	TRBJ1-1	CASSPFSGYTEAFF	TGCGCCAGCAGCCCTTTCAGCGGGTACACTGAAGCTTTCTTT
NA	TRBD2	TRBV7-2	TRBJ2-2	CASSLKGTSGWTGELFF	TGTGCCAGCAGCCTAAAGGGGACTAGCGGGTGGACCGGGGAGCTGTTTTTT
NA	TRBD1	TRBV6-4	TRBJ1-1	CASSDGPRGRLAFF	TGTGCCAGCAGTGACGGGCCCAGGGGGCGCCTAGCTTTCTTT
NA	NA	TRBV9	TRBJ1-6	CASSVGGRYNSPLHF	TGTGCCAGCAGCGTAGGGGGGCGGTATAATTCACCCCTCCACTTT
NA	TRBD1	TRBV30	TRBJ1-2	CAFTGESNYGYTF	TGTGCCTTTACAGGGGAGTCTAACTATGGCTACACCTTC
NA	NA	TRBV5-6	TRBJ2-1	CASSFGSMRDEQFF	TGTGCCAGCAGCTTCGGGTCAATGAGGGATGAGCAGTTCTTC
NA	TRBD2	TRBV19	TRBJ2-2	CASSPTSGTTGELFF	TGTGCCAGTAGTCCCACTAGCGGAACCACCGGGGAGCTGTTTTTT